These 10 T cell receptor beta chains came from one sample sequenced in a study of cytomegalovirus exposure and HLA in healthy donors. The PCR employed 60 Vbeta primers together with 13 Jbeta primers. Libraries were prepared by immunoSEQ multiplex PCR; TCRdb keeps only in-frame clonotypes and omits some of them. The data hold about 180,000 clones, with about 80% observed a single time. The sequencing input was PBMCs. The receptors come from a woman aged 40 to 49 in good health and CMV-seronegative.

The chain couples TRBV4-3 to TRBJ2-1, with a weak D call TRBD2 (6 bases). CDR1 is LGHNA, CDR2 YSLEER, per germline. V lost 4 bases and J lost 4, with 35 bases in between. The length of the CDR3 is 22 residues. CDR3 sequence (DNA): TGCGCCAGCAGCCGTTATACGCCGGGACTCGAGGAAACGCGGCCCTTATACAATGAGCAGTTCTTC. Residues: CASSRYTPGLEETRPLYNEQFF.

The rearrangement uses TRBV11-1 and TRBJ2-1, with D perhaps TRBD2 (5 bases). The CDR3 length is 16 residues. The V end was cut by 5 bases, the J end by 0 bases, with 14 bases between. CDR1 is SGHAT and CDR2 is FQDESV in the germline V gene (reference sequence). Written as DNA, the CDR3 is TGTGCCAGCAGCAACGAGGGTCCGAGCTCCTACAATGAGCAGTTCTTC. Its protein product is CASSNEGPSSYNEQFF.

The chain uses TRBV5-6 and TRBJ2-1; D perhaps matches TRBD1 (6 bases). Germline V CDR1 and CDR2: SGHDT, YYEEEE. CDR3 length equals 17 residues. Between the trimmed V and J ends, which lost 4 bases and 9 bases, there was a span of 26 bases. The CDR3 is CASSPRIRDTLGGEQFF. The CDR3 DNA is TGTGCCAGCAGCCCTCGGATCCGGGACACCCTTGGAGGTGAGCAGTTCTTC.

This clone has just a few counts. CDR3 sequence reads: CAISERDRNEKLFF. CDR3 DNA: TGTGCCATCAGTGAGAGGGACAGAAATGAAAAACTGTTTTTT. The gene calls are TRBV10-3 and TRBJ1-4; 7 nucleotides match TRBD1. The CDR3 contains 14 residues. In germline, CDR1 is ENHRY, CDR2 SYGVKD. The V segment lost 2 bases and the J segment 5 bases; nucleotides outside the gene matches: 2.

Comment on this clone: At one end, the junction sequence differs from germline, possibly due to a read error. The genes are TRBV7-9 and TRBJ2-7, with 9 bases identical to TRBD2. The length of the CDR3 is 16 residues. CDR1 is SEHNR and CDR2 is FQNEAQ in the germline V gene (reference sequence). CDR3 sequence reads: CSSSPLTSGGYHEQYF. The CDR3 nucleotides read TGTTCCAGCAGCCCCCTGACTAGCGGAGGTTACCACGAGCAGTACTTC.

This rearrangement joins TRBV5-1 to TRBJ2-7, with D perhaps TRBD2 (5 bases). CDR3 length: 16 residues. V lost 3 bases and J lost 5, with 21 bases in between. Germline V gene sequence: CDR1 SGHRS, CDR2 YFSETQ. CDR3 DNA sequence: TGCGCCAGCAGCTCGATAGGCTTCATCGAGCGGAACGAGCAGTACTTC. It is translated as CASSSIGFIERNEQYF.

J is TRBJ2-2 and V is TRBV5-4; TRBD2 agrees at 10 bases. Germline CDR1 SGHNT, CDR2 YYREEE (reference sequence). This CDR3 contains 14 residues. Unmatched junction bases numbered 5, after V lost 5 bases and J lost 7 bases. The CDR3 is CASRSGTSVGELFF. The CDR3 DNA reads as TGTGCCAGCAGGTCGGGGACTAGCGTCGGGGAGCTGTTTTTT.

The chain has TRBV5-1 and TRBJ2-7; perhaps TRBD1 as D (5 bases). There are 15 residues in the CDR3. Per germline, CDR1 SGHRS and CDR2 YFSETQ. V lost 2 bases to trimming and J lost 4 bases, with 16 bases between them. The CDR3 here is CASSLWTRADYEQYF. CDR3 nucleotides: TGCGCCAGCAGCTTATGGACCAGGGCGGATTACGAGCAGTACTTC.

This chain joins TRBV28 and TRBJ1-5; 8 bases match TRBD1. J was trimmed by 0 bases and V by 4 bases; bases with no gene match: 11. The CDR3 is made up of 18 amino acids. The V gene's germline CDR1 is MDHEN and CDR2 SYDVKM. The CDR3 here is CASSSPGQADYSNQPQHF. The CDR3 nucleotides read TGTGCCAGCAGTTCTCCGGGACAGGCCGATTATAGCAATCAGCCCCAGCATTTT.

The chain is built from TRBV6-5 and TRBJ1-2; D is perhaps TRBD1 (5 bases). The CDR3 is 12 residues long. Germline lookup yields CDR1 MNHEY and CDR2 SVGAGI. V lost 4 bases, J lost 7 bases, and 10 bases lay in between. CDR3 protein: CASSSPGIGYTF. CDR3 nucleotide sequence: TGTGCCAGCAGTTCCCCAGGGATTGGCTACACCTTC.